The 16 T cell receptor beta chains below all came from one sample that was sequenced in a study of cytomegalovirus exposure and HLA in healthy donors. The PCR ran on 60 Vbeta and 13 Jbeta primers. Sequenced by immunoSEQ multiplex PCR; TCRdb stores in-frame clones only, minus some. The repertoire holds about 160,000 clones, with about three quarters as singletons. Source material: PBMCs. The source is a female donor in good health and CMV-seronegative.

This rearrangement joins TRBV5-1 to TRBJ1-4; 9 bases are a match to TRBD1. Looked up from germline, CDR1 is SGHRS and CDR2 is YFSETQ. The CDR3 has 15 amino acids. Trimming removed 4 bases from V and 5 bases from J; junction bases left unmatched: 6. CDR3 nucleotides: TGCGCCAGCAGCCAGGGGGACAGGGCGAATGAAAAACTGTTTTTT. Translation: CASSQGDRANEKLFF.

This clone was seen more than once but under ten times. The CDR3 protein is CASSLKGRIRTEAFF. The DNA of the CDR3 is TGTGCCAGCAGCTTGAAGGGGCGCATCCGGACTGAAGCTTTCTTT. The chain is built from TRBV5-4 and TRBJ1-1; D might be TRBD1 (5 bases). The germline V and J ends were trimmed by 1 base and 5 bases, with 15 bases remaining between them. From germline, CDR1 is SGHNT and CDR2 YYREEE (reference sequence). CDR3 length: 15 residues. Filled out from reference TRBV5-4 and TRBJ1-1, the complete variable domain reads ETGVTQSPTHLIKTRGQQVTLRCSSQSGHNTVSWYQQALGQGPQFIFQYYREEENGRGNFPPRFSGLQFPNYSSELNVNALELDDSALYLCASSLKGRIRTEAFFGQGTRLTVV.

This clone appeared a few times. The rearrangement links TRBV6-5 to TRBJ1-5; perhaps TRBD1 as D (5 bases). CDR1 and CDR2 (germline): MNHEY, SVGAGI. This CDR3 has 15 amino acids. V lost 2 bases, J lost 5 bases, and 13 bases lay in between. The CDR3 DNA reads as TGTGCCAGCAGTTACGGGACTACCCGGGATCAGCCCCAGCATTTT. Protein product: CASSYGTTRDQPQHF.

This chain joins TRBV12-5 and TRBJ2-7, with 9 bases that match TRBD1. This CDR3 has 13 residues. Germline trimming cut 7 bases from V and 5 bases from J; bases unmatched to any gene: 6. Germline CDR1 is LGHNT and CDR2 is FRNRAP. The CDR3, as DNA: TGTGCTAGTGATCTAAGGACAGGGGACGAGCAGTACTTC. Its translation: CASDLRTGDEQYF.

There are a few counts of this clone. V usage is TRBV7-8 and J usage is TRBJ1-2, with D possibly being TRBD1 (5 bases). The V gene lost 4 bases and the J gene lost 3 bases, with 15 bases spanning the gap. CDR3 length equals 15 residues. Germline V gene sequence: CDR1 SGHVS, CDR2 FQNEAQ. The CDR3 loop reads CASSSGGGEDYGYTF. The CDR3 DNA sequence: TGTGCCAGCAGCTCAGGCGGGGGGGAAGACTATGGCTACACCTTC.

This clone was detected only a few times. Other DNA sequences in the same sample also yield this CDR3. Here the CDR3 DNA reads TGTGCCAGCAGCCAGACTAGCGGGAGTTACGAGCAGTACTTC. This sequence encodes CASSQTSGSYEQYF. The V call is TRBV4-2, the J call TRBJ2-7; 12 bases are shared with TRBD2. The CDR3 has 14 amino acids. CDR1 LGHNA and CDR2 YNFKEQ come from the germline V gene. V was pared by 3 bases and J by 4 bases, with 1 base of the junction left unmatched.

The J gene is TRBJ1-6, the V gene TRBV5-1; D might be TRBD1 (5 bases). The ends were cut back, 0 bases at V and 3 bases at J, with 16 bases in the middle. The CDR3 is made up of 18 amino acids. The V gene's germline CDR1 is SGHRS and CDR2 YFSETQ. CDR3 loop: CASSLGFGAQVYNSPLHF. For the CDR3, the DNA is TGCGCCAGCAGCTTGGGGTTCGGCGCACAGGTCTATAATTCACCCCTCCACTTT.

The chain employs TRBV5-1 and TRBJ2-5, with 7 bases that match TRBD2. The germline CDR1 and CDR2 sequences are SGHRS and YFSETQ. The CDR3 is 14 residues long. Trimming removed 1 base from V and 5 bases from J; junction bases left unmatched: 5. CDR3 region: CASSLTSAGETQYF. In nucleotides, the CDR3 is TGCGCCAGCAGCTTGACTAGCGCGGGGGAGACCCAGTACTTC.

The chain carries TRBV2 and TRBJ1-2, with 12 bases matching TRBD1. CDR3 length equals 15 residues. V trimming: 5 bases; J trimming: 8 bases; junction bases outside the gene matches: 9. CDR1 and CDR2 (germline): SNHLY, FYNNEI. The CDR3 sequence: CASSRDRGRGEGYTF. DNA of the CDR3: TGTGCCAGCAGTCGGGACAGGGGGCGCGGAGAAGGCTACACCTTC.

The chain employs TRBV6-1 and TRBJ2-7, with D possibly being TRBD1 (6 bases). Germline V CDR1 and CDR2: MNHNS, SASEGT. V was pared by 6 bases and J by 2 bases, with 14 bases between. The CDR3 loop spans 14 amino acids. The CDR3 region has the DNA TGTGCCAGCAGGCCACAGGGCTATCCCTACGAGCAGTACTTC. Protein: CASRPQGYPYEQYF.

The chain employs TRBV15 and TRBJ2-5, with TRBD2 as a possible D gene (5 bases). The CDR3 runs to 12 residues. Per germline, CDR1 LNHNV and CDR2 YYDKDF (reference sequence). Trimming left V 2 bases short and J 5 bases short, with 6 bases between. The CDR3 loop is CATSRQRETQYF. The DNA of the CDR3 is TGTGCCACCAGCAGACAGCGGGAGACCCAGTACTTC.

The rearrangement joins TRBV30 to TRBJ1-6; D gene unclear. Germline V gene lookup returns CDR1 GTSNPN and CDR2 SVGIG (reference sequence). The CDR3 contains 14 residues. V lost 2 bases, J lost 5 bases, and 10 bases lay in between. DNA of the CDR3: TGTGCCTGGAGTAGTAGCCGGAATAATTCACCCCTCCACTTT. Translated, it gives CAWSSSRNNSPLHF.

This chain connects TRBV6-5 to TRBJ1-3; 8 bases agree with TRBD1. V shed 2 bases and J 3 bases; nucleotides not matched to a gene: 0. The germline V gene has CDR1 MNHEY and CDR2 SVGAGI. This CDR3 spans 14 amino acids. CDR3 residues: CASSYGQGGNTIYF. The DNA of the CDR3 is TGTGCCAGCAGTTACGGACAGGGTGGAAACACCATATATTTT.

By share, this clone counts as medium-sized (0.01 to 0.1%). The chain recombines TRBV29-1 with TRBJ2-7; D possibly corresponds to TRBD1 (7 bases). The CDR3 spans 14 residues. Trimming took 4 bases from V and 4 from J, leaving 17 bases between them. CDR1 is SQVTM and CDR2 is ANQGSEA in the germline V gene. The CDR3 DNA reads TGCAGCGTTGCCGGAGGGGGCGCCGGGTACGAGCAGTACTTC. Translation gives CSVAGGGAGYEQYF.

This clone turned up a few times. The chain combines TRBV5-1 with TRBJ2-1; the match to TRBD1 covers 8 bases. The germline V gene has CDR1 SGHRS and CDR2 YFSETQ. J was trimmed by 8 bases and V by 2 bases; bases with no gene match: 9. The CDR3 has 15 residues. DNA of the CDR3: TGCGCCAGCAGCTTATCGACAGGGGATTGGGATGAGCAGTTCTTC. It codes for CASSLSTGDWDEQFF.

The rearrangement links TRBV5-1 to TRBJ2-7; 7 bases map to TRBD1. CDR3 length: 14 residues. V trimming: 4 bases; J trimming: 0 bases; junction bases outside the gene matches: 4. Germline lookup yields CDR1 SGHRS and CDR2 YFSETQ. The CDR3 is CASSVTGFSYEQYF. Written as DNA, the CDR3 is TGCGCCAGCAGCGTGACAGGGTTCTCCTACGAGCAGTACTTC.